Described below is a single T cell receptor beta chain sequence and its context. The data derive from a study of shared clonotypes between healthy human individuals. Donors comprised only Caucasian adults living in Nashville, Tennessee. Trimming cost V 4 bases and J 3 bases; bases outside gene matches: 3. CDR3 length: 14 residues. Germline V lookup: CDR1 SNHLY, CDR2 FYNNEI. Sorted-subset replicate PCR reactions contained 200 to 250 ng DNA, corresponding to approximately 30,000 T cell genomes. Sequencing was performed with immunoSEQ multiplex PCR; in TCRdb, only in-frame clones are kept and a portion is missing. The repertoire consists of some 2,000,000 clones, with 90% to 95% occurring once and the leading ten covering roughly 0.13%.

Specimen: naive CD4+ T cells sorted from blood. Described subset: CD45RA+ positively selected. This receptor was obtained from a man younger than 35 in good health. The chain recombines TRBV2 with TRBJ1-2; 9 positions agree with TRBD1. CDR3 bases: TGTGCCAGCAGTGGAAGGACAGGGGACTATGGCTACACCTTC. As protein: CASSGRTGDYGYTF.